This T cell receptor beta chain stems from a study of regulatory T cells in long-lasting Graves disease (dated by TCRdb to about 2021). Regarding the research as a whole: In the newly diagnosed Graves' disease group, patients had been taking antithyroid drugs for less than 3 months. A total of around 35 samples were covered by TCR sequencing, comprising some 13 persistent and 20 newly diagnosed Graves' disease patients. Patients with persistent Graves' disease were compared with patients with newly diagnosed Graves' disease using TCR sequencing and RNA sequencing of peripheral blood. The study was registered as a clinical trial and conducted in China. Points the paper makes about the study in general: A larger number of public clonotypes was shared among persistent patients (about 2,700) than among newly diagnosed patients (roughly 930). TRBV28, TRBJ1-2 and TRBJ2-5 were preferentially used in persistent disease, while TRBV20-1 and TRBJ2-1 were favored in newly diagnosed disease. Compared with newly diagnosed patients, persistent Graves' disease patients had lower TCR Shannon entropy and fewer highly expanded clones, which suggests clonal expansion. The authors noted that the small sample size was a limitation that may lower accuracy. The study examined only peripheral blood because the primary lesion, thyroid tissue, could not be accessed. Sequencing and analysis were limited to the TCR beta chain.

With regard to this clonotype: The antigen it recognizes is unknown. A far larger clone differs by one base, so this is likely a read error.

Library generation was performed with multiplex PCR. The sample was run on an Illumina HiSeq 4000. iRepertoire HTBI primers and Arm-PCR amplification of CDR3 regions were used to construct TCR beta libraries. PCR products were gel purified before sequencing. On the authors' methods: Gene usage analysis of CDR3 amino acid clonotypes used the 62 TRBV and 11 to 15 TRBJ segments found across samples. COPE and FqMerger were used to merge the filtered high-quality paired reads into contigs. BLAST was used to align contigs to IMGT TRBV, TRBD and TRBJ reference genes, with CDR3 defined following IMGT. Any clonotype with a frequency above 0.1% was counted as a highly expanded clone. Shannon entropy was used to measure repertoire diversity, and the Gini coefficient was used to measure V-J evenness. Public clonotypes were defined as clonotypes shared by more than one individual. The public reads were run again by TCRdb, first through fastp at Q25 and then through MiXCR, and only productive beta chains were kept. Identical CDR3 proteins give one entry, which carries the most common genes and DNA. TCRdb, not the authors, supplied the V and J calls. Counted in this sample were 540,000 or so distinct CDR3 sequences; 13% of them appeared once. The biggest ten clones account for roughly a tenth of the sample.

This sample's time point label indicates: newly diagnosed GD, antithyroid drugs for less than 3 months. For both TCR sequencing and RNA sequencing, RNA was extracted from PBMCs using TRIzol. The diagnosis of Graves' disease was made according to American Thyroid Association guidelines. The patients came from an endocrinology department in Xi'an, China. Each patient gave 9 to 10 milliliters of peripheral blood, collected in an EDTA anticoagulant tube. PBMCs were isolated by Ficoll Paque Plus density gradient separation without further T cell sorting. An Agilent 2100 Bioanalyzer and agarose gel were used to assess RNA quality, and a NanoDrop 2000 was used to measure RNA concentration. Sequences MNHEY (CDR1) and SVGEGT (CDR2) are obtained from the germline V gene. The CDR3 goes from the cysteine to the phenylalanine over 15 residues. Here the CDR3 DNA is all that survives: 45 bases in frame from base 1.

These data were also filed under a second study, of T cells in Graves' hyperthyroidism and ophthalmopathy. The second study reports: Stable Graves' hyperthyroidism was defined as no progression to ophthalmopathy during 18 months of follow-up. Hyperthyroidism patients were newly diagnosed, with disease duration under 2 months, and aged 18 to 65 years. The study excluded patients with uncontrolled infections, other autoimmune diseases, pregnancy or lactation. Diagnoses were based on clinical symptoms, serum thyroxine and TRAb, thyroid ultrasound and orbital computed tomography. A first-round RT-PCR of the TCR CDR3 used the HTBI primer set with the Qiagen OneStep RT-PCR kit. Most expanded thyroid clonotypes (frequency above 0.001) were also detected in blood, suggesting blood repertoires may reflect thyroid immune responses. In cross-validation, a model built on a 13 V-J signature told ophthalmopathy apart from stable hyperthyroidism with under 90% sensitivity and about 81% specificity, and in testing the same model reached 80%/75%. During validation, the model predicted progression to ophthalmopathy a median of around 7 months ahead of onset, with more than 55% sensitivity and under 85% specificity. To identify distinguishing TCR V-J signatures, a discovery cohort of 95 to 100 patients was used, comprising 40 to 45 with Graves' ophthalmopathy and 57 with stable Graves' hyperthyroidism. An independent validation cohort of about 19 hyperthyroidism patients and about 15 patients who later progressed to ophthalmopathy tested prospective prediction of ophthalmopathy. The 100 or so discovery patients were randomly split 7:3 into training and test sets. Thyroid tissue and blood T-cell repertoires from several Graves' hyperthyroidism patients were also compared in the study. After sampling, hyperthyroidism patients received methimazole starting at 30 mg daily, and ophthalmopathy patients received high-dose intravenous methylprednisolone. Libraries were constructed in a second round of multiplex PCR, after which size selection and purification were carried out. Libraries were sequenced paired-end with 100 bp reads on an Illumina HiSeq2000. SOAPnuke was used to process the raw data, removing reads that contained adapters or uncalled bases, had a mean Phred below 15, or lacked an exact match to the constant primer or identifier. High-quality paired reads were merged with COPE v1.2.5, and unique nucleotide sequences were defined as clonotypes. MiTCR v1.1 was used to align the clonotypes against IMGT TRBV, TRBD and TRBJ reference segments. The analysis was restricted to V-J combinations with a frequency above 0.0001, which together covered approximately 99% of the repertoires. The TCS score was defined as the ratio of F50 (clonal expansion) to E x V (chaos), calculated using BLOSUM62-based TCRdist between CDR3 peptides within each V-J. Welch's t-statistics and random forest reduced roughly 500 V-J features to around 14, which were used in a naive Bayes classifier (R e1071). Sample size was not statistically predetermined, and blinding of investigators to group allocation was not performed. The paper describes TCR Vbeta CDR3 sequencing of 135 peripheral blood samples, made up of 43 ophthalmopathy patients, roughly 72 hyperthyroidism patients and some 17 progressor patients.

This TCR was sampled from a man younger than 40 with Graves disease. Donor details come from another sample of the same person, matched by shared clones. The sequencing here drew on peripheral blood mononuclear cells (PBMCs), taken at new diagnosis, from a patient treated with antithyroid drugs. The rearrangement joined TRBV6-2 or TRBV6-3 to TRBJ2-3; the D gene is possibly TRBD1, with 5 bases matching. The CDR3 protein: CASSYSQGGTGTQYF. The DNA sequence is given as TGTGCCAGCAGTTACTCCCAGGGCGGTACAGGTACGCAGTATTTT.